Each of the 18 T cell receptor beta chains below was sequenced from the same sample in a study of regulatory T cells in long-lasting Graves disease. With iRepertoire HTBI primers and Arm-PCR of CDR3 regions, TCR beta libraries were built. TCRdb re-derived calls from the multiplex PCR reads in MiXCR, one entry per CDR3 protein. The sample has more than 300,000 distinct CDR3 sequences, roughly 15% seen once; the top ten hold 20% to 25%. Time point of the sample: newly diagnosed GD, antithyroid drugs for less than 3 months. From RNA extracted from PBMCs, the TCR library was made. The same data also contributed to another study, on T cells in Graves' hyperthyroidism and ophthalmopathy.

Source: peripheral blood mononuclear cells (PBMCs), taken at new diagnosis, from a patient treated with antithyroid drugs. The receptors come from a woman under 30 with Graves disease.

The chain has TRBV27 and TRBJ2-3, with 8 bases matching TRBD2. This CDR3 has 16 residues. The V gene end was trimmed by 5 bases and the J gene end by 6 bases; junction bases not matched to a gene: 13. Per germline, CDR1 MNHEY and CDR2 SMNVEV (reference sequence). DNA for the CDR3: TGTGCCAGCAGTCCATTCCCCGGCGGGGGGTTGGATACGCAGTATTTT. It encodes CASSPFPGGGLDTQYF.

Details on this clonotype: A much larger clone differs from this one at a single base, so this may be a read error. Given the absence of the conserved phenylalanine or tryptophan at the CDR3 end, a read error is likely. This chain uses TRBV28 with TRBJ1-1; tentatively, D is TRBD1 (5 bases). V was trimmed by 6 bases and J by 11 bases, leaving 19 bases between them. CDR1 is MDHEN, CDR2 SYDVKM, per germline. The CDR3 contains 13 residues. CDR3 sequence (DNA): TGTGCCAGCAGCCTGGCGGGACGTCTTGGCGCTTTCCTT. The encoded protein is CASSLAGRLGAFL.

In this sample, this clonotype turned up many times. The chain joins TRBV11-2 to TRBJ2-2, with D tentatively TRBD2 (6 bases). The V gene's germline CDR1 is SGHAT and CDR2 FQNNGV. This CDR3 has 14 amino acids. With 2 bases removed from V and 8 bases from J, the gap between germline ends came to 12 bases. This chain's CDR3 is CASSLLGTFGELFF. The CDR3 DNA sequence: TGTGCCAGCAGCTTATTGGGGACTTTTGGGGAGCTGTTTTTT. Together with reference TRBV11-2 and TRBJ2-2, the CDR3 gives the full variable domain: EAGVAQSPRYKIIEKRQSVAFWCNPISGHATLYWYQQILGQGPKLLIQFQNNGVVDDSQLPKDRFSAERLKGVDSTLKIQPAKLEDSAVYLCASSLLGTFGELFFGEGSRLTVL.

The sample holds many counts of this clonotype. The gene calls are TRBV5-1 and TRBJ2-5, with 7 nucleotides matching TRBD1. The junction had 2 bases not matched to a gene; V was cut back by 2 bases and J by 4 bases. Germline-derived CDR1 and CDR2 are SGHRS and YFSETQ. The CDR3 consists of 13 residues. This chain's CDR3 is CASSLRQGETQYF. The CDR3 nucleotides are TGCGCCAGCAGCTTAAGACAGGGAGAGACCCAGTACTTC.

In this sample, this clonotype turned up many times. The V gene is TRBV2, the J gene TRBJ1-2; D unresolved. Germline V CDR1 and CDR2: SNHLY, FYNNEI. V lost 9 bases and J lost 5, with 13 bases in between. CDR3 length: 12 amino acids. The CDR3 bases are TGTGCCAGACACGGACGACATTATGGCTACACCTTC. Translated, it gives CARHGRHYGYTF.

J is TRBJ1-1 and V is TRBV6-4; TRBD1 is a possible D gene (5 bases). The CDR3 spans 11 residues. The V gene's germline CDR1 is MRHNA and CDR2 SNTAGT. V lost 6 bases and J lost 7, with 9 bases in between. The CDR3 sequence is CASRAGGEAFF. DNA for the CDR3: TGTGCCAGCAGGGCTGGGGGTGAAGCTTTCTTT.

Many counts were recorded for this clonotype. The chain joins TRBV2 to TRBJ1-1, with TRBD1 matching 11 bases. J gave up 3 bases and V 8 bases, and 2 bases lay outside the gene matches. CDR3 length: 13 residues. The germline gives CDR1 SNHLY, CDR2 FYNNEI. The CDR3 coding sequence is TGTGCCAGCGGGGGACAGGGGGACACTGAAGCTTTCTTT. Amino acids: CASGGQGDTEAFF.

There are a few counts of this clonotype. V is TRBV6-1 and J is TRBJ1-5; D gene unclear. The CDR3 runs to 15 residues. CDR1 MNHNS and CDR2 SASEGT come from the germline V gene. Trimming stripped 8 bases from V and 4 bases from J, with 18 bases between. For the CDR3, the DNA is TGTGCCAGCGTCCGATTCGGGGAAGGGAATCAGCCCCAGCATTTT. Protein: CASVRFGEGNQPQHF.

There are a few counts of this clonotype. A much larger clone lies one base from this, so it may be a read error. In DNA form, the CDR3 reads TGTGCCAGCAGCCCAGACGGCTCCTACGAGCGGTACTTC. Translating gives CASSPDGSYERYF. The chain recombines TRBV11-2 with TRBJ2-7, with D unclear. The CDR3 is 13 amino acids. Germline CDR1 reads SGHAT; CDR2 reads FQNNGV.

Ten or more counts support this clonotype. The chain carries TRBV20-1 and TRBJ2-1; TRBD2 matches 11 bases. Germline CDR1 and CDR2: DFQATT and SNEGSKA (reference sequence). V lost 7 bases to trimming and J lost 0 bases; unmatched junction nucleotides: 11. The CDR3 consists of 17 residues. This CDR3 is CSVPRLAGRSSYNEQFF. CDR3 in DNA: TGCAGTGTCCCTCGACTAGCGGGGCGAAGCTCCTACAATGAGCAGTTCTTC.

This clonotype was seen at least ten times. The chain uses TRBV5-1 and TRBJ2-2; 11 bases align to TRBD2. This CDR3 contains 22 residues. The germline gives CDR1 SGHRS, CDR2 YFSETQ. Trimming at V came to 1 base and at J to 7 bases, leaving 24 bases not matched to a gene. The CDR3 DNA reads TGCGCCAGCAGCTTGCCTAAAGACCAAACTACTAGCGGGAGTGAAACGGTCGGGGAGCTGTTTTTT. Amino acids: CASSLPKDQTTSGSETVGELFF. Looking up the rest from reference TRBV5-1 and TRBJ2-2 gives the full variable domain: KAGVTQTPRYLIKTRGQQVTLSCSPISGHRSVSWYQQTPGQGLQFLFEYFSETQRNKGNFPGRFSGRQFSNSRSEMNVSTLELGDSALYLCASSLPKDQTTSGSETVGELFFGEGSRLTVL.

Details on this clonotype: The likely explanation is a read error, given a far larger clone one base away. The chain couples TRBV11-2 to TRBJ2-1; 8 bases line up with TRBD1. The CDR3 sequence is 16 residues long. Per germline, CDR1 SGHAT and CDR2 FQNNGV. J gave up 5 bases and V 1 base, and 7 bases lay outside the gene matches. The CDR3 is CASSLVGTGGNNEQFF. In DNA, the CDR3 is TGTGCCAGCAGCTTAGTGGGGACAGGAGGGAACAATGAGCAGTTCTTC. The full variable domain, its missing parts supplied by reference TRBV11-2 and TRBJ2-1, is EAGVAQSPRYKIIEKRQSVAFWCNPISGHATLYWYQQILGQGPKLLIQFQNNGVVDDSQLPKDRFSAERLKGVDSTLKIQPAKLEDSAVYLCASSLVGTGGNNEQFFGPGTRLTVL.

The sample holds many counts of this clonotype. This sequence joins TRBV2 and TRBJ2-5; 7 bases are a match to TRBD1. The V and J ends lost 3 bases and 5 bases, in that order; junction bases with no gene match: 6. In germline, CDR1 is SNHLY, CDR2 FYNNEI. The CDR3 totals 14 residues. The CDR3 protein is CASSETGSGETQYF. CDR3 DNA sequence: TGTGCCAGCAGTGAGACAGGGTCAGGGGAGACCCAGTACTTC.

As regards this clonotype: This sequence may be a read error, since a much larger clone differs from it by one base. V gene TRBV5-6 combines with J gene TRBJ2-5; no clear D gene. CDR3 size: 13 residues. CDR1 is SGHDT, CDR2 YYEEEE, per germline. The CDR3 sequence is CAGSLGLMGTQYF. CDR3 nucleotide sequence: TGTGCCGGCAGCTTAGGGCTAATGGGGACCCAGTACTTC.

V is TRBV5-1 and J is TRBJ1-1; D unclear. V was trimmed by 3 bases and J by 0 bases, leaving 6 bases between them. The germline CDR1 and CDR2 sequences are SGHRS and YFSETQ. The CDR3 loop spans 13 amino acids. The CDR3 loop is CASSSLVNTEAFF. The CDR3 nucleotides read TGCGCCAGCAGCTCGTTAGTGAACACTGAAGCTTTCTTT.

This clonotype was seen only a few times. The genes are TRBV6-1 and TRBJ1-1; D remains unclear. V shed 2 bases and J shed 7 bases, with 8 bases lying between them. The CDR3 is 12 amino acids. CDR1 MNHNS and CDR2 SASEGT come from the germline V gene. CDR3 DNA: TGTGCCAGCAGTGAATGGATGGGTGAAGCTTTCTTT. As protein: CASSEWMGEAFF.

This clonotype was seen many times. The chain has TRBV13 and TRBJ2-1, with 14 bases that match TRBD2. The CDR3 extends over 17 amino acids. Looked up from germline, CDR1 is PRHDT and CDR2 is FYEKMQ (reference sequence). Germline trimming cut 1 base from V and 6 bases from J; bases unmatched to any gene: 5. The chain's CDR3 is CASSLARTSGRSNEQFF. CDR3 DNA: TGTGCCAGCAGCTTAGCCCGGACTAGCGGGAGGAGCAATGAGCAGTTCTTC. Looking up the rest from reference TRBV13 and TRBJ2-1 gives the full variable domain: AAGVIQSPRHLIKEKRETATLKCYPIPRHDTVYWYQQGPGQDPQFLISFYEKMQSDKGSIPDRFSAQQFSDYHSELNMSSLELGDSALYFCASSLARTSGRSNEQFFGPGTRLTVL.

The J gene is TRBJ1-2, the V gene TRBV10-3; D might be TRBD1 (5 bases). Looked up from germline, CDR1 is ENHRY and CDR2 is SYGVKD. The CDR3 has 13 residues. V was pared by 11 bases and J by 2 bases, with 15 bases between. The CDR3 nucleotides are TGTGCCTCCGGACGGGGGGGGAACTATGGCTACACCTTC. Protein sequence: CASGRGGNYGYTF.